Below, 24 T cell receptor beta chains from the same sample are listed, as sequenced in a study of OX40 agonist ivuxolimab in advanced cancers. This table comes from immunoSEQ multiplex PCR, and its TCRdb copy is limited to in-frame clones, with some not included. The sample includes 81,000 or so clones, 75% to 95% seen only once; the top ten take 8.4%. The sequencing used CD4+ or CD8+ T cells sorted from blood, collected in a trial of the OX40 agonist ivuxolimab. These receptor sequences come from an adult with an advanced solid tumor such as melanoma, head and neck, liver or kidney cancer.

The chain carries TRBV7-9 and TRBJ2-3; D perhaps matches TRBD2 (5 bases). Germline V lookup: CDR1 SEHNR, CDR2 FQNEAQ (reference sequence). The CDR3 spans 18 residues. V was cut by 6 bases and J by 0 bases, with 22 bases left in between. The CDR3 sequence is CASSPNFLRATSTDTQYF. The CDR3 DNA sequence: TGTGCCAGCAGTCCTAACTTTCTGCGGGCGACTAGCACAGATACGCAGTATTTT.

The chain uses TRBV7-2 and TRBJ1-2, with no clear D. Trimming removed 0 bases from V and 4 bases from J, with 9 bases in between. Per germline, CDR1 SGHTA and CDR2 FQGNSA. The CDR3 is 14 amino acids. CDR3 nucleotide sequence: TGTGCCAGCAGCTTAGCGTCCAGCGTCTATGGCTACACCTTC. Translated: CASSLASSVYGYTF.

The gene calls are TRBV7-9 and TRBJ1-1; no reliable D call. The CDR3 is 12 amino acids. Germline V gives CDR1 SEHNR, CDR2 FQNEAQ (reference sequence). V lost 8 bases, J lost 2 bases, and 9 bases lay in between. The CDR3 spells CASLSGNTEAFF. The CDR3 DNA follows: TGTGCCAGCCTTAGCGGCAACACTGAAGCTTTCTTT.

The chain is built from TRBV15 and TRBJ2-3; D not resolved. Germline V CDR1 and CDR2: LNHNV, YYDKDF (reference sequence). Trimming took off 3 bases at V and 0 bases at J, with 7 bases between the two ends. The CDR3 extends over 14 amino acids. CDR3 amino acids: CATSSGFSTDTQYF. Here the CDR3 DNA reads TGTGCCACCAGCAGCGGATTTAGCACAGATACGCAGTATTTT.

CDR3 loop: CASSLWGGGDEQYF. The CDR3 region has the DNA TGTGCCAGCAGCTTGTGGGGGGGCGGGGACGAGCAGTACTTC. V gene TRBV5-4 combines with J gene TRBJ2-7, with D possibly being TRBD2 (7 bases). Trimming removed 1 base at V and 5 bases at J, with 13 bases between. Germline lookup yields CDR1 SGHNT and CDR2 YYREEE (reference sequence). This CDR3 has 14 amino acids.

The chain recombines TRBV5-1 with TRBJ1-3; 10 nucleotides align to TRBD1. The CDR3 is 19 amino acids. Germline-derived CDR1 and CDR2 are SGHRS and YFSETQ. Trimming removed 2 bases from V and 8 bases from J; junction bases left unmatched: 19. The chain's CDR3 is CASSFVPLEGTGAKDTIYF. CDR3 coding DNA: TGCGCCAGCAGCTTTGTCCCACTGGAAGGGACAGGGGCTAAGGACACCATATATTTT.

The rearrangement uses TRBV9 and TRBJ2-1; 7 nucleotides match TRBD2. In germline, CDR1 is SGDLS, CDR2 YYNGEE. The CDR3 contains 14 residues. The junction had 6 bases not matched to a gene; V was cut back by 3 bases and J by 6 bases. CDR3 bases: TGTGCCAGCAGCGCGGGGGGAGGGATCAATGAGCAGTTCTTC. Amino acid sequence: CASSAGGGINEQFF.

The genes are TRBV23-1 and TRBJ2-2, with D perhaps being TRBD1 or TRBD2 (6 bases each). TRBV23-1 is assigned to the ORF class and has an uncertain function. The ends were cut back, 6 bases at V and 6 bases at J, with 14 bases in the middle. This CDR3 is 14 amino acids long. The CDR3 region is CASSEEGGPGELFF. The CDR3 coding sequence is TGCGCCAGCAGCGAGGAAGGGGGGCCCGGGGAGCTGTTTTTT.

In its sample, this clone was seen once. The chain employs TRBV27 and TRBJ2-1; 7 bases line up with TRBD2. The CDR3 sequence is 14 residues long. V dropped 2 bases and J dropped 7; count of bases not matched to a gene: 5. Per germline, CDR1 MNHEY and CDR2 SMNVEV (reference sequence). The CDR3 DNA follows: TGTGCCAGCAGTTTAGTGGTTAGCGGGAATGAGCAGTTCTTC. This translates into CASSLVVSGNEQFF.

The rearrangement links TRBV5-4 to TRBJ2-7, with D possibly matching TRBD2 (5 bases). Germline V gives CDR1 SGHNT, CDR2 YYREEE (reference sequence). The CDR3 runs 11 residues. Trimming took off 4 bases at V and 7 bases at J, with 9 bases between the two ends. CDR3 nucleotide sequence: TGTGCCAGCAGCCTCTCGGGGGAGCAGTACTTC. This sequence encodes CASSLSGEQYF.

The DNA for the CDR3 is TGTGCCGTAACCCGGAGACCGCGAGGCTCTGGAAACACCATATATTTT. It is translated as CAVTRRPRGSGNTIYF. The chain links TRBV19 to TRBJ1-3; D is unclear. The CDR3 runs to 16 residues. V dropped 11 bases and J dropped 0 bases, with 20 bases sitting between them. Germline CDR1 LNHDA, CDR2 SQIVND (reference sequence).

V usage is TRBV11-2 and J usage is TRBJ2-7; tentatively, D is TRBD2 (6 bases). The CDR3 runs to 12 residues. The germline gives CDR1 SGHAT, CDR2 FQNNGV. V lost 5 bases, J lost 7 bases, and 12 bases lay in between. This chain's CDR3 is CASSLGRFEQYV. In nucleotides, the CDR3 is TGTGCCAGCAGCCTAGGGAGGTTTGAGCAGTACGTC.

V usage is TRBV9 and J usage is TRBJ1-2; D is possibly TRBD1 (6 bases). Trimming removed 5 bases from V and 2 bases from J, with 16 bases in between. Looked up from germline, CDR1 is SGDLS and CDR2 is YYNGEE. This CDR3 is 15 amino acids long. The CDR3 DNA is TGTGCCAGCAGGAGGGGGGCAGGGATCAACTATGGCTACACCTTC. It encodes CASRRGAGINYGYTF. Full variable domain (outside the CDR3, taken from reference TRBV9 and TRBJ1-2): DSGVTQTPKHLITATGQRVTLRCSPRSGDLSVYWYQQSLDQGLQFLIQYYNGEERAKGNILERFSAQQFPDLHSELNLSSLELGDSALYFCASRRGAGINYGYTFGSGTRLTVV.

The rearrangement joins TRBV6-6 to TRBJ1-1; TRBD1 is a possible D gene (5 bases). This CDR3 region has 14 residues. V was trimmed by 7 bases and J by 2 bases, leaving 14 bases between them. Germline values: CDR1 MNHNY, CDR2 SVGAGI (reference sequence). This chain's CDR3 is CASTSGGGNTEAFF. CDR3 DNA sequence: TGTGCCAGCACCTCGGGGGGGGGAAACACTGAAGCTTTCTTT.

This clone was seen a single time. The rearrangement links TRBV13 to TRBJ1-3, with D possibly matching TRBD1 (5 bases). Germline V gene data show CDR1 as PRHDT and CDR2 as FYEKMQ (reference sequence). This CDR3 has 15 residues. V was pared by 5 bases and J by 6 bases, with 17 bases between. The CDR3 loop reads CASSEDQGAVNTIYF. The CDR3, as DNA: TGTGCCAGCAGCGAAGACCAGGGTGCTGTAAACACCATATATTTT. Looking up the rest from reference TRBV13 and TRBJ1-3 gives the full variable domain: AAGVIQSPRHLIKEKRETATLKCYPIPRHDTVYWYQQGPGQDPQFLISFYEKMQSDKGSIPDRFSAQQFSDYHSELNMSSLELGDSALYFCASSEDQGAVNTIYFGEGSWLTVV.

The chain recombines TRBV15 with TRBJ2-6; unclear D gene. The length of the CDR3 is 15 residues. V lost 5 bases to trimming and J lost 0 bases, with 8 bases between them. Germline CDR1 and CDR2: LNHNV and YYDKDF (reference sequence). The CDR3 nucleotides are TGTGCCACCAGCTGGAGTAGCTCTGGGGCCAACGTCCTGACTTTC. Protein: CATSWSSSGANVLTF.

This chain joins TRBV6-5 and TRBJ2-3, with D perhaps matching TRBD2 (6 bases). Germline assignment: CDR1 MNHEY and CDR2 SVGAGI. V lost 1 base and J lost 3, with 14 bases in between. There are 16 residues in the CDR3. The CDR3 DNA is TGTGCCAGCAGTTACTTCCCCCGGGAGATAACAGATACGCAGTATTTT. Amino acids: CASSYFPREITDTQYF.

This chain uses TRBV6-6 with TRBJ2-2, with no clear D. From germline, CDR1 is MNHNY and CDR2 SVGAGI (reference sequence). V lost 7 bases to trimming and J lost 6 bases, with 12 bases between them. The CDR3 is 13 amino acids. Here the CDR3 DNA reads TGTGCCAGCACCCCTTCCAGTGCCGGGGAGCTGTTTTTT. Protein sequence: CASTPSSAGELFF.

This chain uses TRBV5-1 with TRBJ1-5; 10 bases agree with TRBD1. The germline V gene encodes CDR1 SGHRS and CDR2 YFSETQ. The V gene end was trimmed by 0 bases and the J gene end by 6 bases; junction bases not matched to a gene: 6. The CDR3 loop spans 16 amino acids. The CDR3 DNA reads TGCGCCAGCAGCTTGGCCCCGGACAGGGGGACTCAGCCCCAGCATTTT. It specifies CASSLAPDRGTQPQHF.

The chain carries TRBV2 and TRBJ2-5; D is unresolved. V lost 3 bases and J lost 0, with 5 bases in between. The CDR3 runs 13 residues. The germline V gene encodes CDR1 SNHLY and CDR2 FYNNEI. CDR3 amino acids: CASSDMYQETQYF. In nucleotides, the CDR3 is TGTGCCAGCAGTGACATGTACCAAGAGACCCAGTACTTC.

This clone was counted a few times. The chain has TRBV4-2 and TRBJ1-5, with a tentative D call TRBD1 (5 bases). The CDR3 has 15 residues. Trimming removed 2 bases from V and 2 bases from J, with 10 bases in between. Looked up from germline, CDR1 is LGHNA and CDR2 is YNFKEQ. CDR3 in amino acids: CASSQRVGGNQPQHF. The DNA for the CDR3 is TGTGCCAGCAGCCAAAGAGTGGGGGGCAATCAGCCCCAGCATTTT.

The rearrangement joins TRBV10-2 to TRBJ2-7; 12 bases match TRBD2. Germline values: CDR1 WSHSY, CDR2 SAAADI. Germline trimming cut 7 bases from V and 4 bases from J; bases unmatched to any gene: 8. This CDR3 contains 15 residues. The CDR3 here is CASNDIGLAGYEQYF. DNA for the CDR3: TGCGCCAGCAATGACATCGGACTAGCGGGGTACGAGCAGTACTTC.

This chain joins TRBV19 and TRBJ2-7; D is perhaps TRBD1 or TRBD2 (6 bases each). V dropped 5 bases and J dropped 2 bases, with 13 bases sitting between them. CDR1 LNHDA and CDR2 SQIVND come from the germline V gene (reference sequence). CDR3 length: 14 residues. The CDR3 DNA sequence: TGTGCCAGTAGTCTTAGGGGGGCGGCCTACGAGCAGTACTTC. It yields the protein CASSLRGAAYEQYF.

In this sample, this clone turned up once. The V gene is TRBV9, the J gene TRBJ2-5; TRBD1 matches at 7 bases. This CDR3 is built from 16 residues. The germline gives CDR1 SGDLS, CDR2 YYNGEE. V shed 0 bases, J shed 2 bases, and the junction held 7 bases outside the gene matches. The CDR3 reads CASSVAVAGGQETQYF. CDR3 nucleotides: TGTGCCAGCAGCGTAGCTGTCGCAGGGGGTCAAGAGACCCAGTACTTC.